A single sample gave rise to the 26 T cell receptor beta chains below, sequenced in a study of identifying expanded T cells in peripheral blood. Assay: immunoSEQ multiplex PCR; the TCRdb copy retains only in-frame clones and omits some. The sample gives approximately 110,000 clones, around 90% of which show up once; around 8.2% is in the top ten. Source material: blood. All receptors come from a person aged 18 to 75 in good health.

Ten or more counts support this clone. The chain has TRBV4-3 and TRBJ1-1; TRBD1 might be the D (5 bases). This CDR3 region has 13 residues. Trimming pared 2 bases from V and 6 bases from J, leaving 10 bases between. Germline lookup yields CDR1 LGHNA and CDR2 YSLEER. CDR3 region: CASSQRRGSEAFF. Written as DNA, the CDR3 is TGCGCCAGCAGCCAAAGGAGGGGATCTGAAGCTTTCTTT.

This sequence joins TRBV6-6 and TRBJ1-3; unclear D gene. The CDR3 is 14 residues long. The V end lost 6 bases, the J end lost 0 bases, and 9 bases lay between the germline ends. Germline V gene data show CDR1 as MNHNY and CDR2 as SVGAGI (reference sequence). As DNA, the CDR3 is TGTGCCAGCAGCCCCAATCCCTCTGGAAACACCATATATTTT. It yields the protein CASSPNPSGNTIYF.

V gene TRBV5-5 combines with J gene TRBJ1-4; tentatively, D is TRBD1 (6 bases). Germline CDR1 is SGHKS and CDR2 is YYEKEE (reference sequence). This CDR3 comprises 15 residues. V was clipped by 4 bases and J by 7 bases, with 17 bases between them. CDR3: CASSVEGGPGEKLFF. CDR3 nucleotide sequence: TGTGCCAGCAGCGTCGAGGGGGGGCCAGGTGAAAAACTGTTTTTT.

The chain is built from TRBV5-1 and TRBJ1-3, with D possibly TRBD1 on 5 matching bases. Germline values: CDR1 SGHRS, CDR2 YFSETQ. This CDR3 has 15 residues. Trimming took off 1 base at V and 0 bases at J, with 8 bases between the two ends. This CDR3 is CASSLWGGSGNTIYF. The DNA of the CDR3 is TGCGCCAGCAGCTTGTGGGGGGGCTCTGGAAACACCATATATTTT.

The CDR3 here is CASSGGQGNSPLHF. CDR3 bases: TGCGCCAGCAGCGGGGGACAGGGGAATTCACCCCTCCACTTT. J is TRBJ1-6 and V is TRBV5-1; 10 bases are shared with TRBD1. The CDR3 totals 14 residues. CDR1 and CDR2 (germline): SGHRS, YFSETQ. After removal of 4 bases from V and 7 bases from J, the junction contained 2 bases not matched to a gene.

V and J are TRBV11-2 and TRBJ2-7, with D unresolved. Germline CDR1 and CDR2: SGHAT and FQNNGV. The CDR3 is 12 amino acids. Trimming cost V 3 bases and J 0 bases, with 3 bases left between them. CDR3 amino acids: CASSFGSYEQYF. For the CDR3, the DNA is TGTGCCAGCAGCTTTGGCTCCTACGAGCAGTACTTC.

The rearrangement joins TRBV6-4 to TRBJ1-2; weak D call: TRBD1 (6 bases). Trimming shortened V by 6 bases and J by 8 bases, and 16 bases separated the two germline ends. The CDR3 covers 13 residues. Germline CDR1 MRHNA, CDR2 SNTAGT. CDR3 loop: CASRQTGSRGYTF. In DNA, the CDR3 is TGTGCCAGCAGGCAAACAGGGTCGAGAGGCTACACCTTC.

CDR3 nucleotides: TGTGCCAGCAGTTTAACGGGCAGGTCTGGAACTAATGAAAAACTGTTTTTT. It yields the protein CASSLTGRSGTNEKLFF. The chain links TRBV28 to TRBJ1-4; the D is unclear. The CDR3 loop spans 17 amino acids. CDR1 MDHEN and CDR2 SYDVKM come from the germline V gene. V was trimmed by 2 bases and J by 1 base, leaving 14 bases between them.

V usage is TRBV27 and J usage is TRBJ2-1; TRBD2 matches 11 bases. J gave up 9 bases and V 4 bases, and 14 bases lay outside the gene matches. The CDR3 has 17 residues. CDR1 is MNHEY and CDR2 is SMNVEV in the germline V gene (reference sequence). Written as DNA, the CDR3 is TGTGCCAGCAGTTCACGACTGTATAGCGGGGGGGCAGTTGAGCAGTTCTTC. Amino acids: CASSSRLYSGGAVEQFF.

As DNA, the CDR3 is TGTGCCAGCAGTCTGGGACAGATAACTGAAGCTTTCTTT. Translated, it gives CASSLGQITEAFF. The rearrangement joins TRBV7-3 to TRBJ1-1; 7 nucleotides agree with TRBD1. J was trimmed by 5 bases and V by 6 bases; bases with no gene match: 6. In germline, CDR1 is SGHTA, CDR2 FQGTGA. The CDR3 covers 13 residues.

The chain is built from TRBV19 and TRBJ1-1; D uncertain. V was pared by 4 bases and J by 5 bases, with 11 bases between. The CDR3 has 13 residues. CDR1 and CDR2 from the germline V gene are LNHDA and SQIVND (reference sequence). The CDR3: CASSRRVGTEAFF. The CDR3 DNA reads TGTGCCAGTAGTAGGAGGGTTGGGACTGAAGCTTTCTTT.

The CDR3 DNA reads TGTGCCAGCAGCTTATCTCAGGGGGCCAATGAGCAGTTCTTC. This gives the protein CASSLSQGANEQFF. V is TRBV7-3 and J is TRBJ2-1; TRBD1 matches 8 bases. The CDR3 has 14 amino acids. The junction had 3 bases not matched to a gene; V was cut back by 2 bases and J by 6 bases. Germline assignment: CDR1 SGHTA and CDR2 FQGTGA. The full variable domain, rest sourced from reference TRBV7-3 and TRBJ2-1, is GAGVSQTPSNKVTEKGKYVELRCDPISGHTALYWYRQSLGQGPEFLIYFQGTGAADDSGLPNDRFFAVRPEGSVSTLKIQRTERGDSAVYLCASSLSQGANEQFFGPGTRLTVL.

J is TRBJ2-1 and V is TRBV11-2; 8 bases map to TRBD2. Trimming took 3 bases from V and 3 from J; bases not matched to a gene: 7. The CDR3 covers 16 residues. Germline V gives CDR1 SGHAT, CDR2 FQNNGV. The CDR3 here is CASSFGLAGNYNEQFF. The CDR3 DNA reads TGTGCCAGCAGCTTCGGTTTAGCGGGGAACTACAATGAGCAGTTCTTC.

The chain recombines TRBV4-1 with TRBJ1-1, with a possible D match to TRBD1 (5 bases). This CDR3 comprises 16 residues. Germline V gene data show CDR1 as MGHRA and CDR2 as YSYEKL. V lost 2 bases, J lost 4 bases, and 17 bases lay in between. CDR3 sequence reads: CASSQSSAGTSTEAFF. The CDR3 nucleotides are TGCGCCAGCAGCCAATCTTCAGCAGGGACGAGCACTGAAGCTTTCTTT.

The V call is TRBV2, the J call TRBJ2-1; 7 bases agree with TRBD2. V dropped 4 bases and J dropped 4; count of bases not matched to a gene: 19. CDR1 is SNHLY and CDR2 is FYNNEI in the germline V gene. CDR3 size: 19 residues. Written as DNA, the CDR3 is TGTGCCAGCAGTGGACGCGGGAGTGTTACGGGCGGGAATTACAATGAGCAGTTCTTC. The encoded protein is CASSGRGSVTGGNYNEQFF.

The CDR3 bases are TGTGCCAGCAAGCGAGGCACAGATACGCAGTATTTT. Translated, it gives CASKRGTDTQYF. The chain is built from TRBV2 and TRBJ2-3, with D unclear. The germline V gene has CDR1 SNHLY and CDR2 FYNNEI. The CDR3 has 12 amino acids. Trimming shortened V by 7 bases and J by 1 base, and 6 bases separated the two germline ends.

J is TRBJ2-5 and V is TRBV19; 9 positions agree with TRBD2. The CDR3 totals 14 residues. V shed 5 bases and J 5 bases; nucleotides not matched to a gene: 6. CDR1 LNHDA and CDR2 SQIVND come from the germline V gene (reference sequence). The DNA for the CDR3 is TGTGCCAGTAGTGGCATAGCGGGAGCCGAGACCCAGTACTTC. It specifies CASSGIAGAETQYF. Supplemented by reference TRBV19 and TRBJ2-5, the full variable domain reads DGGITQSPKYLFRKEGQNVTLSCEQNLNHDAMYWYRQDPGQGLRLIYYSQIVNDFQKGDIAEGYSVSREKKESFPLTVTSAQKNPTAFYLCASSGIAGAETQYFGPGTRLLVL.

The CDR3 here is CASSPKEGYGYTF. CDR3 nucleotide sequence: TGTGCCAGCTCACCGAAGGAGGGGTATGGCTACACCTTC. V and J are TRBV18 and TRBJ1-2; possible D gene TRBD1, 5 bases. Per germline, CDR1 KGHSH and CDR2 LQKENI. CDR3 size: 13 residues. V lost 3 bases and J 5 bases, leaving 10 bases between the germline ends. Filled out from reference TRBV18 and TRBJ1-2, the complete variable domain reads NAGVMQNPRHLVRRRGQEARLRCSPMKGHSHVYWYRQLPEEGLKFMVYLQKENIIDESGMPKERFSAEFPKEGPSILRIQQVVRGDSAAYFCASSPKEGYGYTFGSGTRLTVV.

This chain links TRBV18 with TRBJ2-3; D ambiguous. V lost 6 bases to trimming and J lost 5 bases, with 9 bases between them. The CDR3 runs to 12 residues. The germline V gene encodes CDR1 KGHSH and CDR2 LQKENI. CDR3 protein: CASSRAVDTQYF. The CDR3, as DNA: TGTGCCAGCTCCCGGGCGGTAGATACGCAGTATTTT. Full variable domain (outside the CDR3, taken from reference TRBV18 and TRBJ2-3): NAGVMQNPRHLVRRRGQEARLRCSPMKGHSHVYWYRQLPEEGLKFMVYLQKENIIDESGMPKERFSAEFPKEGPSILRIQQVVRGDSAAYFCASSRAVDTQYFGPGTRLTVL.

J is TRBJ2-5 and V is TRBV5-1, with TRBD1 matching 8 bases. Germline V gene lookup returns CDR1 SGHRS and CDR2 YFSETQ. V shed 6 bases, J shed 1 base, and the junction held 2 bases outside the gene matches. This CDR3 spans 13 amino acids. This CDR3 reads CASNDRGQETQYF. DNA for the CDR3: TGCGCCAGCAACGACAGGGGCCAAGAGACCCAGTACTTC.

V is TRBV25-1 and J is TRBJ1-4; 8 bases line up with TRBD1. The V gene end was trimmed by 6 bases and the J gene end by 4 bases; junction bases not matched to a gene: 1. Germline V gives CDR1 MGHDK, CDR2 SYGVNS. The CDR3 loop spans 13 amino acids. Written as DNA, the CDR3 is TGTGCCAGCAGGGGACAGGTTAATGAAAAACTGTTTTTT. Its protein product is CASRGQVNEKLFF. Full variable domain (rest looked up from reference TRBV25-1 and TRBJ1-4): EADIYQTPRYLVIGTGKKITLECSQTMGHDKMYWYQQDPGMELHLIHYSYGVNSTEKGDLSSESTVSRIRTEHFPLTLESARPSHTSQYLCASRGQVNEKLFFGSGTQLSVL.

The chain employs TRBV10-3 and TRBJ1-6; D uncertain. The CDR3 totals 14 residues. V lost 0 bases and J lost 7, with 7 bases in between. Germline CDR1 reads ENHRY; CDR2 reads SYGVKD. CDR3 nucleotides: TGTGCCATCAGTGAGTCGAGAGACAATTCACCCCTCCACTTT. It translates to CAISESRDNSPLHF.

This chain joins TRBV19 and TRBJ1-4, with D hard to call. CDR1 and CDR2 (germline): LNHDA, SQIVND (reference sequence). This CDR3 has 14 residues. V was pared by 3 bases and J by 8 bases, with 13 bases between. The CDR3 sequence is CASSIRQIGEKLFF. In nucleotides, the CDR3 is TGTGCCAGTAGTATTAGACAAATCGGCGAAAAACTGTTTTTT.

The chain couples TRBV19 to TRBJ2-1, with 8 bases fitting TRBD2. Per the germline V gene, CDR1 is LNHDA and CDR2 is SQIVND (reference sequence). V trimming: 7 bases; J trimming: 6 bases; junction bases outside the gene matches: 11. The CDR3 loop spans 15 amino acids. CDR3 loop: CASNPTGAGGNEQFF. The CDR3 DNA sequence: TGTGCCAGTAACCCCACGGGGGCGGGGGGCAATGAGCAGTTCTTC.

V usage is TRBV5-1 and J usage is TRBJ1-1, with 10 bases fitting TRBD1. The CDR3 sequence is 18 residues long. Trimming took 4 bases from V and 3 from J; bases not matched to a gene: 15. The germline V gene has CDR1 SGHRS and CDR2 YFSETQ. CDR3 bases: TGCGCCAGCAGCGTGTGGGACAGGGGTTCAATAATCGACACTGAAGCTTTCTTT. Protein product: CASSVWDRGSIIDTEAFF. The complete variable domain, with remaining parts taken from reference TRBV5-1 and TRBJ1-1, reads KAGVTQTPRYLIKTRGQQVTLSCSPISGHRSVSWYQQTPGQGLQFLFEYFSETQRNKGNFPGRFSGRQFSNSRSEMNVSTLELGDSALYLCASSVWDRGSIIDTEAFFGQGTRLTVV.

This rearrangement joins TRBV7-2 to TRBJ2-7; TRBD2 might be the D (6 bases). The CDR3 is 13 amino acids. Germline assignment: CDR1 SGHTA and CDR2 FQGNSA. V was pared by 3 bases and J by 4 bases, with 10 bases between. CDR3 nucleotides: TGTGCCAGCAGCTTTGGGGGGTTTTACGAGCAGTACTTC. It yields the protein CASSFGGFYEQYF.